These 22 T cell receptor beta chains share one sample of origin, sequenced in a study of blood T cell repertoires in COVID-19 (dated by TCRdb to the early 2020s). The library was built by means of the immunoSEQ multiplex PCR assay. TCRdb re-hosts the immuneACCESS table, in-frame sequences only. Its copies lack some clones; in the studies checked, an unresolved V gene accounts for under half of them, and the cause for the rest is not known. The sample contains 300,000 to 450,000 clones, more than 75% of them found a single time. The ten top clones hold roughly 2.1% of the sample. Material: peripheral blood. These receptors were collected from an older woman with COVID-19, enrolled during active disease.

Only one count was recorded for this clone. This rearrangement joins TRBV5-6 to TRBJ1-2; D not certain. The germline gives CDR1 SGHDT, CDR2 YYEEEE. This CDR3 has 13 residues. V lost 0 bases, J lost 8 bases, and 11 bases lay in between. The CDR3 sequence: CASSLDGGKGYTF. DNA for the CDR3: TGTGCCAGCAGCTTGGACGGCGGTAAGGGCTACACCTTC.

The CDR3 DNA sequence: TGTGCCAGCAGCCGTGACAGGGTTCGGGCCACAGATACGCAGTATTTT. Translating gives CASSRDRVRATDTQYF. The chain links TRBV14 to TRBJ2-3, with TRBD1 matching over 7 bases. V shed 4 bases, J shed 2 bases, and the junction held 9 bases outside the gene matches. This CDR3 contains 16 residues. The germline V gene encodes CDR1 SGHDN and CDR2 FVKESK.

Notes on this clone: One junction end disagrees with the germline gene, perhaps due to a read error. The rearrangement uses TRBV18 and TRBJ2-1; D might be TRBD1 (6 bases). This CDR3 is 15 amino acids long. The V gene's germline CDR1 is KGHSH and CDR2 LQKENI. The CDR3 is CASSPLQGTYNEQFF. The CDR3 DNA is TGTGCCAGCTCGCCACTACAGGGAACCTACAATGAGCAGTTCTTC.

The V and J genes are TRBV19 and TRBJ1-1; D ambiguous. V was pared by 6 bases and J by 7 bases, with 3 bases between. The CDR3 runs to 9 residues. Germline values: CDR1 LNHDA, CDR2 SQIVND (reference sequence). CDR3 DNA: TGTGCCAGTAGCCTTGAAGCTTTCTTT. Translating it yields CASSLEAFF.

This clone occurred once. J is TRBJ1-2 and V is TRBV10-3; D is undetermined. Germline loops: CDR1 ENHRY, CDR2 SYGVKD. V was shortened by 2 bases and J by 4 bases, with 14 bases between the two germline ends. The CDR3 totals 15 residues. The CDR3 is CAISEERSGSYGYTF. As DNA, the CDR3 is TGTGCCATCAGTGAGGAAAGGTCGGGGAGCTATGGCTACACCTTC.

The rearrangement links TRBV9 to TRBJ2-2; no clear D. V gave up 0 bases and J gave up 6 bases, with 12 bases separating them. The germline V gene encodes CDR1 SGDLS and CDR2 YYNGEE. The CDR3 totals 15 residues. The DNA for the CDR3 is TGTGCCAGCAGCGTAGTTCAGAATCTCGCCGGGGAGCTGTTTTTT. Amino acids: CASSVVQNLAGELFF. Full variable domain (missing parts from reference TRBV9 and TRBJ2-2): DSGVTQTPKHLITATGQRVTLRCSPRSGDLSVYWYQQSLDQGLQFLIQYYNGEERAKGNILERFSAQQFPDLHSELNLSSLELGDSALYFCASSVVQNLAGELFFGEGSRLTVL.

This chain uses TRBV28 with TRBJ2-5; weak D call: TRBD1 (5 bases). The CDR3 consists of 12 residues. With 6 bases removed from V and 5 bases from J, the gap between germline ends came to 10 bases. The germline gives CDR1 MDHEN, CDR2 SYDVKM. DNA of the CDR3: TGTGCCAGCAGGGGGCGCCGCGAGACCCAGTACTTC. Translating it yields CASRGRRETQYF.

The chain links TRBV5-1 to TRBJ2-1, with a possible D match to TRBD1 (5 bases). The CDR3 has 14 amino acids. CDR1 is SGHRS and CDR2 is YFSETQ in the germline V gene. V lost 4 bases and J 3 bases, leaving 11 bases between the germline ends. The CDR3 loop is CASSARVGYNEQFF. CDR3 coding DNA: TGCGCCAGCAGCGCCAGGGTTGGCTACAATGAGCAGTTCTTC.

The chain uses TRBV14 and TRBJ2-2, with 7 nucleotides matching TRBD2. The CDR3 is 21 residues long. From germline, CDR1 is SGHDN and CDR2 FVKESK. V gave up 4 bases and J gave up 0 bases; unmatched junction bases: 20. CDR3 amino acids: CASSPLGWASGYPANTGELFF. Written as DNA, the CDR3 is TGTGCCAGCAGCCCCCTCGGATGGGCTAGCGGTTATCCCGCGAACACCGGGGAGCTGTTTTTT.

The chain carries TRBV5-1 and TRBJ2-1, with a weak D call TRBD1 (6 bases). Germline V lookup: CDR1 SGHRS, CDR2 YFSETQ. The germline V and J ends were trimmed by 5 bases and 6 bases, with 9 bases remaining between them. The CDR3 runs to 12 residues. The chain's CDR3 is CASSGQSNEQFF. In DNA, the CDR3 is TGCGCCAGCAGTGGACAGAGCAATGAGCAGTTCTTC.

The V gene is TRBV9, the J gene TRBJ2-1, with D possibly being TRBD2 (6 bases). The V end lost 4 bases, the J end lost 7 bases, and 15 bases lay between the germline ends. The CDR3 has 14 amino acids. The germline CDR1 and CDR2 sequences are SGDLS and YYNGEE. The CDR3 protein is CASSLRRELNEQFF. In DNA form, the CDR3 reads TGTGCCAGCAGCCTTAGGAGGGAGCTTAATGAGCAGTTCTTC. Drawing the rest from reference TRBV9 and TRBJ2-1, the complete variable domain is DSGVTQTPKHLITATGQRVTLRCSPRSGDLSVYWYQQSLDQGLQFLIQYYNGEERAKGNILERFSAQQFPDLHSELNLSSLELGDSALYFCASSLRRELNEQFFGPGTRLTVL.

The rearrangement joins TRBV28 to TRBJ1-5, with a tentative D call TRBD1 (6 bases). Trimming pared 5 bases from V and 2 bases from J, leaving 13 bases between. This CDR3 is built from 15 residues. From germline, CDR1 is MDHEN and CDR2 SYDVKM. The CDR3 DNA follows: TGTGCCAGCAGTCCCGGGACAATTGGCAATCAGCCCCAGCATTTT. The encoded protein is CASSPGTIGNQPQHF.

In DNA form, the CDR3 reads TGTGCCAGCAGCCAATCATCGACGGACACCGCAGATACGCAGTATTTT. Amino acid sequence: CASSQSSTDTADTQYF. The chain recombines TRBV4-2 with TRBJ2-3; maybe TRBD1 (5 bases). In germline, CDR1 is LGHNA, CDR2 YNFKEQ. CDR3 size: 16 residues. Trimming removed 2 bases at V and 4 bases at J, with 16 bases between.

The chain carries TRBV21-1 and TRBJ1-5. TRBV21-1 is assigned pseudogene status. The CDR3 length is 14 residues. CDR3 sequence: CASSKGGRGQPQHF. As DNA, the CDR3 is TGTGCCAGCAGCAAGGGGGGGCGGGGTCAGCCCCAGCATTTT.

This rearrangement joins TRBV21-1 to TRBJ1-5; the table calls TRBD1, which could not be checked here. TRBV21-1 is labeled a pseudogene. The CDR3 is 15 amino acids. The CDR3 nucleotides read TGTGCCAGCACCCAGGGGGCCCGAGGCAATCAGCCCCAGCATTTT. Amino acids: CASTQGARGNQPQHF.

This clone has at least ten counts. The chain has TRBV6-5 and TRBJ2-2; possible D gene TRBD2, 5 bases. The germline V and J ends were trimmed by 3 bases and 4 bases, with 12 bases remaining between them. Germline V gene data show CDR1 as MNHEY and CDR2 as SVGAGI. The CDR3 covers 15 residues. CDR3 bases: TGTGCCAGCAGTTATGGGCGGGCCGGCACCGGGGAGCTGTTTTTT. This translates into CASSYGRAGTGELFF.

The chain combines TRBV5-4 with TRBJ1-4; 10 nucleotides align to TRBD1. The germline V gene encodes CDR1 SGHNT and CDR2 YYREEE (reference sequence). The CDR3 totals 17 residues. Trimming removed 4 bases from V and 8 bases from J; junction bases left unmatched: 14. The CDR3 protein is CASSPKPGTGAAEKLFF. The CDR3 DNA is TGTGCCAGCAGCCCAAAACCGGGGACAGGGGCGGCGGAAAAACTGTTTTTT.

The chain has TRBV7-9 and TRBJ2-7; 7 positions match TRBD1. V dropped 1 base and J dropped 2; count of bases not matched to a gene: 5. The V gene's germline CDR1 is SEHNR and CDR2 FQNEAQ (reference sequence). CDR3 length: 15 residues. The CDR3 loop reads CASSLVGGATYEQYF. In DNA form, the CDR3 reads TGTGCCAGCAGCTTAGTAGGGGGCGCGACCTACGAGCAGTACTTC. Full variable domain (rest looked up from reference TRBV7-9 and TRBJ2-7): DTGVSQNPRHKITKRGQNVTFRCDPISEHNRLYWYRQTLGQGPEFLTYFQNEAQLEKSRLLSDRFSAERPKGSFSTLEIQRTEQGDSAMYLCASSLVGGATYEQYFGPGTRLTVT.

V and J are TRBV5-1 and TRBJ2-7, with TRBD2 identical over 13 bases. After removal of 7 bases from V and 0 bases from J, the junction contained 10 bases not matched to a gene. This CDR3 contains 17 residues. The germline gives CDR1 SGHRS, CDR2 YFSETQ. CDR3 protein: CASQTGLAGLSSYEQYF. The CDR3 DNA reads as TGCGCCAGCCAAACGGGACTAGCGGGGCTAAGCTCCTACGAGCAGTACTTC.

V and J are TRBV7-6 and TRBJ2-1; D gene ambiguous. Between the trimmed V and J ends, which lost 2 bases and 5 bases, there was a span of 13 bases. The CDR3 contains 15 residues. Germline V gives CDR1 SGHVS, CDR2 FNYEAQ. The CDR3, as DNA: TGTGCCAGCAGCTTATACTCGGTCCCGAACAATGAGCAGTTCTTC. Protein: CASSLYSVPNNEQFF.

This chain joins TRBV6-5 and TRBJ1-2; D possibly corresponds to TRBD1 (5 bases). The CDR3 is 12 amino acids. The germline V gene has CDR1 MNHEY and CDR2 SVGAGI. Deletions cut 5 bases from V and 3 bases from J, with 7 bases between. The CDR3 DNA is TGTGCCAGCAGTCTAGGGGACTATGGCTACACCTTC. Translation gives CASSLGDYGYTF.

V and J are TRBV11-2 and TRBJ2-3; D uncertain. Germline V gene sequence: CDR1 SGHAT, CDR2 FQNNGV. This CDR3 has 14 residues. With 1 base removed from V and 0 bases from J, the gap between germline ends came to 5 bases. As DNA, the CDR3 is TGTGCCAGCAGCTTAGGAGTAAGCACAGATACGCAGTATTTT. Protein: CASSLGVSTDTQYF.